One and the same sample provided the 3 T cell receptor beta chains below, sequenced in a study of T cells in Graves' hyperthyroidism and ophthalmopathy. Amplification targeted TCR beta CDR3 regions from RNA transcripts. Initially, a first-round RT-PCR of the TCR CDR3 employed the HTBI primer set. Using its own MiXCR run on the multiplex PCR reads, TCRdb lists one record per CDR3 protein. The sample holds a few hundred thousand distinct CDR3 sequences, under 60% seen once. The source material was peripheral blood or thyroid tissue (not recorded which). Every receptor here comes from an adult woman with Graves' disease, either hyperthyroidism or ophthalmopathy (not recorded which).

This clonotype was recorded at least ten times. J is TRBJ2-2 and V is TRBV5-8, with 9 nucleotides matching TRBD2. This CDR3 contains 16 residues. Trimming took 4 bases from V and 4 from J; bases not matched to a gene: 8. Germline V CDR1 and CDR2: SGHTS, YDEGEE. CDR3 residues: CASSHGGSGSTGELFF. In DNA form, the CDR3 reads TGTGCCAGCAGCCACGGGGGTAGCGGGAGCACCGGGGAGCTGTTTTTT.

The CDR3 bases are TGTGCCAGCAGTTACGCCGGGACGGAGACTAATCAGCCCCAGTACTTC. This codes for CASSYAGTETNQPQYF. The chain employs TRBV6-6 and TRBJ2-5; D is tentatively TRBD1 or TRBD2 (5 bases each). This CDR3 has 16 amino acids. The germline V gene encodes CDR1 MNHNY and CDR2 SVGAGI (reference sequence). Trimming cost V 2 bases and J 9 bases, with 22 bases left between them.

This clonotype appeared a few times. The chain joins TRBV20-1 to TRBJ2-7; D is undetermined. Germline CDR1 reads DFQATT; CDR2 reads SNEGSKA (reference sequence). Trimming took 3 bases from V and 0 from J, leaving 12 bases between them. This CDR3 is 14 amino acids long. In DNA, the CDR3 is TGCAGTGCTAGTGGTCACTCCTCCTCCTACGAGCAGTACTTC. Translated, it gives CSASGHSSSYEQYF.